The clone carrying this TCR beta chain was counted ten times or more. This entry is derived from a study of T cells in Graves' hyperthyroidism and ophthalmopathy. RNA transcripts served as the template for amplifying TCR beta CDR3 regions. RT-PCR in the first round (using the HTBI primer set) targeted the TCR CDR3. TCRdb fed the multiplex PCR reads into MiXCR, producing one record per CDR3 protein. The repertoire holds more than 350,000 distinct CDR3 sequences, with over 12% as singletons. Any patient presenting with uncontrolled infection, other autoimmune disease, pregnancy or lactation was left out. This sample holds PBMCs from approximately 10 ml fresh peripheral blood. The TCR comes from a woman aged 60 to 75 with Graves' ophthalmopathy. Sequenced sample: blood.

This CDR3 reads CASSLTREPFEQFF. In DNA form, the CDR3 reads TGTGCCAGCAGCTTAACTCGAGAACCTTTCGAGCAGTTCTTC. The genes are TRBV11-2 and TRBJ2-1; D uncertain. The V end lost 2 bases, the J end lost 10 bases, and 15 bases lay between the germline ends. Per germline, CDR1 SGHAT and CDR2 FQNNGV. There are 14 residues in the CDR3. Together with reference TRBV11-2 and TRBJ2-1, the CDR3 gives the full variable domain: EAGVAQSPRYKIIEKRQSVAFWCNPISGHATLYWYQQILGQGPKLLIQFQNNGVVDDSQLPKDRFSAERLKGVDSTLKIQPAKLEDSAVYLCASSLTREPFEQFFGPGTRLTVL.